This TCR beta chain originates from a study of HIV-infected patients and healthy controls. This clonotype was detected ten times or more. The antigen is unknown. All unsorted peripheral T cells were captured because whole blood was used without fractionation. The RNA source was an approximately 2.6 ml peripheral blood draw. Overall study findings and caveats: Healthy control repertoires had roughly threefold more distinct CDR3s than untreated HIV+ repertoires, and higher Shannon diversity. Eight alpha and eight beta V genes differed significantly in mean usage between HIV-infected patients and controls.

cDNA was made from approximately 0.55 ug RNA using alpha and beta constant primers. Using multiplexing indices, alpha and beta chain libraries were generated apart by chain-specific third strand synthesis. Each molecule carried a 12-nucleotide identifier made of two joined random hexamers added before amplification. TCRdb ran MiXCR on the 5' RACE reads and lists one entry per CDR3 protein. Of fewer than 11,000 distinct CDR3 sequences listed, around 4.9% are singletons. This CDR3 contains 13 residues. V dropped 8 bases and J dropped 5; count of bases not matched to a gene: 5. Per the germline V gene, CDR1 is LNHDA and CDR2 is SQIVND (reference sequence).

The receptor comes from an adult with HIV infection. Sample: blood, taken before antiretroviral therapy. The chain employs TRBV19 and TRBJ2-1; TRBD2 aligns across 8 bases. The CDR3 is CASSGLAHNEQFF. For the CDR3, the DNA is TGTGCCAGTTCAGGACTAGCCCACAATGAGCAGTTCTTC.